Below are 26 T cell receptor beta chains sequenced from a single sample in a study of blood T cell repertoires in COVID-19 (dated by TCRdb to between 2020 and 2021). Library preparation used the immunoSEQ multiplex PCR assay. Drawn from immuneACCESS, this table holds only the in-frame rearrangements with V and J called that TCRdb kept. Clones are partly lost; checked studies trace under half to an unresolved V gene and leave the rest unexplained. The sample table lists around 100,000 clones, roughly 85% of them with a count of one. The top ten clones comprise 3% to 3.5% of the sample. What was sequenced was peripheral blood. The receptor set was obtained from a man aged 45 to 65 in a cohort sampled during active COVID-19.

As DNA, the CDR3 is TGCAGCGTTGAAGGCGGGGGGACAGATACGCAGTATTTT. It is translated as CSVEGGGTDTQYF. J is TRBJ2-3 and V is TRBV29-1, with 8 positions matching TRBD2. The germline V gene has CDR1 SQVTM and CDR2 ANQGSEA. J was trimmed by 3 bases and V by 1 base; bases with no gene match: 0. The CDR3 is made up of 13 amino acids.

V usage is TRBV5-5 and J usage is TRBJ2-1, with 8 bases fitting TRBD1. This CDR3 contains 13 residues. The germline CDR1 and CDR2 sequences are SGHKS and YYEKEE (reference sequence). The V and J ends lost 6 bases and 9 bases, in that order; junction bases with no gene match: 8. DNA of the CDR3: TGTGCCAGCAACCAGATGGACAGGGTTGAGCAGTTCTTC. Amino acids: CASNQMDRVEQFF.

This chain connects TRBV7-6 to TRBJ2-1; 10 bases are shared with TRBD2. CDR1 is SGHVS, CDR2 FNYEAQ, per germline. The CDR3 loop spans 13 amino acids. V dropped 9 bases and J dropped 6; count of bases not matched to a gene: 5. In nucleotides, the CDR3 is TGTGCCAGTCTAAGCGGGGGGGCCAATGAGCAGTTCTTC. Its translation is CASLSGGANEQFF.

The chain joins TRBV18 to TRBJ1-1, with 8 bases identical to TRBD1. The CDR3 covers 15 residues. CDR1 is KGHSH, CDR2 LQKENI, per germline. After removal of 2 bases from V and 0 bases from J, the junction contained 2 bases not matched to a gene. Written as DNA, the CDR3 is TGTGCCAGCTCACCAGGACAGGGTATGAACACTGAAGCTTTCTTT. It encodes CASSPGQGMNTEAFF.

The chain is built from TRBV18 and TRBJ1-1; D not certain. Germline CDR1 reads KGHSH; CDR2 reads LQKENI. This CDR3 contains 13 residues. Between the trimmed V and J ends, which lost 3 bases and 0 bases, there was a span of 5 bases. The CDR3 here is CASSPQVNTEAFF. The DNA for the CDR3 is TGTGCCAGCTCACCCCAGGTGAACACTGAAGCTTTCTTT. Variable domain in full (rest from reference TRBV18 and TRBJ1-1): NAGVMQNPRHLVRRRGQEARLRCSPMKGHSHVYWYRQLPEEGLKFMVYLQKENIIDESGMPKERFSAEFPKEGPSILRIQQVVRGDSAAYFCASSPQVNTEAFFGQGTRLTVV.

The chain joins TRBV12-3 or TRBV12-4 to TRBJ1-3; tentative D call: TRBD1 (5 bases). Between the trimmed V and J ends, which lost 7 bases and 2 bases, there was a span of 9 bases. The CDR3 totals 13 residues. DNA of the CDR3: TGTGCCAGCACTCTGGGGCCTGGAAACACCATATATTTT. This sequence encodes CASTLGPGNTIYF.

The chain is built from TRBV4-1 and TRBJ1-4; D perhaps matches TRBD1 (5 bases). Germline V gene lookup returns CDR1 MGHRA and CDR2 YSYEKL. The germline V and J ends were trimmed by 1 base and 8 bases, with 17 bases remaining between them. The CDR3 contains 16 residues. The chain's CDR3 is CASSQGSARVEEKLFF. CDR3 in DNA: TGCGCCAGCAGCCAAGGGTCGGCCAGGGTGGAAGAAAAACTGTTTTTT.

This clone was seen just once. The genes are TRBV9 and TRBJ1-6; D not resolved. The CDR3 covers 14 residues. The germline V gene encodes CDR1 SGDLS and CDR2 YYNGEE. Trimming shortened V by 0 bases and J by 7 bases, and 8 bases separated the two germline ends. CDR3 amino acids: CASSVETENSPLHF. The CDR3 DNA follows: TGTGCCAGCAGCGTAGAAACGGAGAATTCACCCCTCCACTTT.

This clone has a handful of counts. This chain connects TRBV24-1 to TRBJ1-1; D unclear. This CDR3 is 12 amino acids long. Per germline, CDR1 KGHDR and CDR2 SFDVKD. Deletions cut 7 bases from V and 1 base from J, with 6 bases between. The CDR3: CATSQQNTEAFF. Here the CDR3 DNA reads TGTGCCACCAGCCAACAGAACACTGAAGCTTTCTTT.

J is TRBJ2-2 and V is TRBV2; 7 bases map to TRBD1. Trimming cost V 6 bases and J 6 bases; bases outside gene matches: 7. The CDR3 is 14 amino acids. Germline V gene sequence: CDR1 SNHLY, CDR2 FYNNEI. CDR3 region: CASRAGQVAGELFF. CDR3 DNA: TGTGCCAGCAGGGCTGGACAGGTGGCCGGGGAGCTGTTTTTT.

This chain uses TRBV5-1 with TRBJ2-5; D might be TRBD1 (7 bases). Looked up from germline, CDR1 is SGHRS and CDR2 is YFSETQ. V was shortened by 7 bases and J by 5 bases, with 15 bases between the two germline ends. This CDR3 is built from 13 residues. Here the CDR3 DNA reads TGCGCCAGCGGAACAGGGGACTGGGAGACCCAGTACTTC. It encodes CASGTGDWETQYF.

This sequence joins TRBV7-9 and TRBJ2-1, with 8 bases fitting TRBD2. The CDR3 length is 15 residues. Germline CDR1 SEHNR, CDR2 FQNEAQ (reference sequence). Unmatched junction bases numbered 6, after V lost 4 bases and J lost 4 bases. In DNA, the CDR3 is TGTGCCAGCAGCTCGAGCGGGGGACCTTACAATGAGCAGTTCTTC. It translates to CASSSSGGPYNEQFF. The full variable domain, rest sourced from reference TRBV7-9 and TRBJ2-1, is DTGVSQNPRHKITKRGQNVTFRCDPISEHNRLYWYRQTLGQGPEFLTYFQNEAQLEKSRLLSDRFSAERPKGSFSTLEIQRTEQGDSAMYLCASSSSGGPYNEQFFGPGTRLTVL.

This sequence joins TRBV5-4 and TRBJ1-1; possibly TRBD1 for D (5 bases). Trimming took off 6 bases at V and 3 bases at J, with 21 bases between the two ends. The CDR3 contains 16 residues. Germline values: CDR1 SGHNT, CDR2 YYREEE (reference sequence). CDR3 nucleotide sequence: TGTGCCAGCACCCCGGGGGGTAGTAACTCTTACACTGAAGCTTTCTTT. This sequence encodes CASTPGGSNSYTEAFF.

The chain is built from TRBV18 and TRBJ1-1; 7 bases map to TRBD1. The J segment lost 1 base and the V segment lost 3 bases, leaving 8 bases of the junction unmatched. CDR1 is KGHSH, CDR2 LQKENI, per germline. The CDR3 is 16 amino acids. In nucleotides, the CDR3 is TGTGCCAGCTCACCGTCGACAGGGACAAGGAACACTGAAGCTTTCTTT. Translating it yields CASSPSTGTRNTEAFF. Full variable domain (missing parts from reference TRBV18 and TRBJ1-1): NAGVMQNPRHLVRRRGQEARLRCSPMKGHSHVYWYRQLPEEGLKFMVYLQKENIIDESGMPKERFSAEFPKEGPSILRIQQVVRGDSAAYFCASSPSTGTRNTEAFFGQGTRLTVV.

The rearrangement uses TRBV9 and TRBJ1-1; TRBD1 matches 8 bases. Per the germline V gene, CDR1 is SGDLS and CDR2 is YYNGEE. The CDR3 is 18 residues long. V was clipped by 0 bases and J by 3 bases; unmatched bases: 13. Here the CDR3 reads CASSVVDRGSAWDTEAFF. For the CDR3, the DNA is TGTGCCAGCAGCGTAGTTGACAGGGGATCTGCATGGGACACTGAAGCTTTCTTT.

V is TRBV19 and J is TRBJ1-1; 7 positions agree with TRBD1. CDR3 length: 14 amino acids. Germline V gene lookup returns CDR1 LNHDA and CDR2 SQIVND (reference sequence). Trimming cost V 6 bases and J 4 bases; bases outside gene matches: 8. This chain's CDR3 is CASRQGRVRTEAFF. CDR3 bases: TGTGCCAGTAGACAGGGGCGAGTCCGCACTGAAGCTTTCTTT. The variable domain in full, completed from reference TRBV19 and TRBJ1-1, reads DGGITQSPKYLFRKEGQNVTLSCEQNLNHDAMYWYRQDPGQGLRLIYYSQIVNDFQKGDIAEGYSVSREKKESFPLTVTSAQKNPTAFYLCASRQGRVRTEAFFGQGTRLTVV.

The chain joins TRBV14 to TRBJ1-2, with 7 bases fitting TRBD1. J gave up 4 bases and V 1 base, and 9 bases lay outside the gene matches. The germline CDR1 and CDR2 sequences are SGHDN and FVKESK. The CDR3 has 16 residues. The CDR3 region is CASSQGLIGTVYGYTF. In DNA, the CDR3 is TGTGCCAGCAGCCAAGGCCTAATCGGGACAGTCTATGGCTACACCTTC.

J is TRBJ2-5 and V is TRBV7-2; 8 nucleotides align to TRBD2. Looked up from germline, CDR1 is SGHTA and CDR2 is FQGNSA. V lost 2 bases, J lost 5 bases, and 7 bases stayed unmatched. CDR3 length: 15 amino acids. CDR3 bases: TGTGCCAGCAGCTTAAGCGGGGGATCCGGGGAGACCCAGTACTTC. Its protein is CASSLSGGSGETQYF. The variable domain in full, with the rest retrieved from reference TRBV7-2 and TRBJ2-5, is GAGVSQSPSNKVTEKGKDVELRCDPISGHTALYWYRQSLGQGLEFLIYFQGNSAPDKSGLPSDRFSAERTGGSVSTLTIQRTQQEDSAVYLCASSLSGGSGETQYFGPGTRLLVL.

The rearrangement links TRBV21-1 to TRBJ1-1; TRBD1 was called by the table and not checked on the DNA. TRBV21-1 is designated a pseudogene. The CDR3 has 15 amino acids. CDR3 residues: CASSKQGDLNTEAFF. As DNA, the CDR3 is TGTGCCAGCAGCAAACAGGGGGACCTGAACACTGAAGCTTTCTTT.

The V and J genes are TRBV19 and TRBJ1-6; D is unclear. Between the trimmed V and J ends, which lost 7 bases and 9 bases, there was a span of 19 bases. Germline V gene data show CDR1 as LNHDA and CDR2 as SQIVND (reference sequence). This CDR3 has 15 residues. CDR3: CASKTGGSDSSPLHF. In nucleotides, the CDR3 is TGTGCCAGTAAAACCGGAGGATCGGATAGTTCACCCCTCCACTTT.

The chain recombines TRBV9 with TRBJ1-5, with TRBD1 as a possible D gene (5 bases). V gave up 0 bases and J gave up 3 bases, with 13 bases separating them. The CDR3 loop spans 16 amino acids. Germline assignment: CDR1 SGDLS and CDR2 YYNGEE. The CDR3 loop is CASSVGAGNINQPQHF. The CDR3 region has the DNA TGTGCCAGCAGCGTAGGTGCAGGGAACATCAATCAGCCCCAGCATTTT.

This clone appeared once. The genes are TRBV7-3 and TRBJ2-4, with D possibly matching TRBD2 (6 bases). The CDR3 extends over 14 amino acids. Germline V gives CDR1 SGHTA, CDR2 FQGTGA. Trimming pared 5 bases from V and 8 bases from J, leaving 16 bases between. CDR3 loop: CASSMSGGGDIQYF. CDR3 coding DNA: TGTGCCAGCAGCATGTCCGGAGGAGGGGACATTCAGTACTTC. The complete variable domain, with remaining parts taken from reference TRBV7-3 and TRBJ2-4, reads GAGVSQTPSNKVTEKGKYVELRCDPISGHTALYWYRQSLGQGPEFLIYFQGTGAADDSGLPNDRFFAVRPEGSVSTLKIQRTERGDSAVYLCASSMSGGGDIQYFGAGTRLSVL.

V is TRBV4-2 and J is TRBJ2-5; 16 nucleotides align to TRBD2. There are 20 residues in the CDR3. Germline trimming cut 0 bases from V and 4 bases from J; bases unmatched to any gene: 11. Germline loops: CDR1 LGHNA, CDR2 YNFKEQ. The CDR3 reads CASSQDGTSGGATTRETQYF. DNA for the CDR3: TGTGCCAGCAGCCAAGATGGGACTAGCGGGGGGGCGACAACTAGAGAGACCCAGTACTTC.

This clone turned up a few times. The chain links TRBV5-1 to TRBJ1-1, with 11 bases lining up with TRBD1. V shed 4 bases and J 1 base; nucleotides not matched to a gene: 6. The CDR3 spans 16 residues. The V gene's germline CDR1 is SGHRS and CDR2 YFSETQ. CDR3 in amino acids: CASSGGQGVGNTEAFF. CDR3 in DNA: TGCGCCAGCAGCGGGGGACAGGGGGTAGGGAACACTGAAGCTTTCTTT.

The rearrangement links TRBV6-5 to TRBJ1-2, with 7 nucleotides matching TRBD1. The CDR3 length is 13 residues. Germline CDR1 is MNHEY and CDR2 is SVGAGI. With V trimmed by 6 bases and J by 4 bases, 5 bases remained unmatched. The CDR3: CASRQGFRYGYTF. The CDR3, as DNA: TGTGCCAGCAGACAGGGGTTCCGCTATGGCTACACCTTC.

The V call is TRBV19, the J call TRBJ1-2; 11 positions agree with TRBD1. Trimming cost V 7 bases and J 4 bases; bases outside gene matches: 8. The germline V gene encodes CDR1 LNHDA and CDR2 SQIVND (reference sequence). The CDR3 contains 15 residues. The CDR3 sequence is CASTEGQGATYGYTF. CDR3 nucleotide sequence: TGTGCCAGTACCGAAGGACAGGGGGCGACCTATGGCTACACCTTC.